Below, 13 T cell receptor beta chains from the same sample are listed, as sequenced in a study of cytomegalovirus exposure and HLA in healthy donors. The study ran its PCR with 60 Vbeta and 13 Jbeta primers. Clones were read by immunoSEQ multiplex PCR, and TCRdb kept only the in-frame ones, dropping some. The repertoire holds 100,000 to 150,000 clones, with approximately 87% as singletons. The material sequenced was PBMCs. These TCRs come from a man younger than 35 in good health and CMV-seropositive.

The rearrangement uses TRBV28 and TRBJ2-7; TRBD1 matches 7 bases. Per germline, CDR1 MDHEN and CDR2 SYDVKM. This CDR3 is built from 14 residues. V shed 4 bases, J shed 2 bases, and the junction held 5 bases outside the gene matches. The CDR3 region has the DNA TGTGCCAGCAGTTACAGGGGAAGTGCCTACGAGCAGTACTTC. It translates to CASSYRGSAYEQYF.

This clone was picked up a small number of times. This chain links TRBV2 with TRBJ1-5; D is unclear. V lost 2 bases, J lost 1 base, and 6 bases lay in between. This CDR3 is built from 14 residues. Germline V CDR1 and CDR2: SNHLY, FYNNEI. DNA of the CDR3: TGTGCCAGCAGTGAATGGAGGAGCAATCAGCCCCAGCATTTT. The encoded protein is CASSEWRSNQPQHF. The entire variable domain, with the rest obtained from reference TRBV2 and TRBJ1-5, is as follows: EPEVTQTPSHQVTQMGQEVILRCVPISNHLYFYWYRQILGQKVEFLVSFYNNEISEKSEIFDDQFSVERPDGSNFTLKIRSTKLEDSAMYFCASSEWRSNQPQHFGDGTRLSIL.

The rearrangement joins TRBV9 to TRBJ1-3; 7 bases map to TRBD1. V was clipped by 4 bases and J by 4 bases; unmatched bases: 8. Per germline, CDR1 SGDLS and CDR2 YYNGEE. The CDR3 has 15 residues. The CDR3 nucleotides are TGTGCCAGCAGCTCGACAGGGTTGATAGGAAACACCATATATTTT. Translation: CASSSTGLIGNTIYF.

The genes are TRBV7-2 and TRBJ2-3, with a weak D call TRBD1 (5 bases). This CDR3 is 15 amino acids long. V was pared by 3 bases and J by 2 bases, with 12 bases between. Per germline, CDR1 SGHTA and CDR2 FQGNSA. The DNA for the CDR3 is TGTGCCAGCAGCTTTGAACAGGCCTACACAGATACGCAGTATTTT. It codes for CASSFEQAYTDTQYF.

The rearrangement links TRBV6-6 to TRBJ1-1; D unresolved. Germline V gene lookup returns CDR1 MNHNY and CDR2 SVGAGI (reference sequence). This CDR3 region has 15 residues. Trimming cost V 8 bases and J 3 bases, with 19 bases left between them. Here the CDR3 reads CASGDSLSGDTEAFF. CDR3 DNA: TGTGCCAGCGGTGATTCTCTGAGCGGGGACACTGAAGCTTTCTTT.

This sequence joins TRBV5-1 and TRBJ2-4; 9 bases fit TRBD1. The trim removed 4 bases at V and 5 bases at J, leaving 7 bases unmatched. There are 15 residues in the CDR3. Germline assignment: CDR1 SGHRS and CDR2 YFSETQ. This CDR3 is CASSTTGGAENIQYF. DNA of the CDR3: TGCGCCAGCAGCACCACAGGGGGCGCTGAAAACATTCAGTACTTC.

V usage is TRBV4-1 and J usage is TRBJ2-3; 8 bases are a match to TRBD2. J gave up 2 bases and V 4 bases, and 8 bases lay outside the gene matches. There are 16 residues in the CDR3. Per the germline V gene, CDR1 is MGHRA and CDR2 is YSYEKL. CDR3 sequence (DNA): TGCGCCAGCAGCCCCGGACTAGCAACGCCCACAGATACGCAGTATTTT. Amino acids: CASSPGLATPTDTQYF.

The CDR3: CASGFVLVRTGGNNEQFF. CDR3 DNA sequence: TGTGCTAGTGGTTTTGTGTTAGTTAGGACAGGGGGCAACAATGAGCAGTTCTTC. This sequence joins TRBV12-5 and TRBJ2-1; 11 bases match TRBD1. This CDR3 region has 18 residues. CDR1 and CDR2 from the germline V gene are LGHNT and FRNRAP. J lost 5 bases, V lost 3 bases, and 12 bases had no gene match.

V is TRBV7-2 and J is TRBJ2-1, with 10 bases aligning to TRBD2. The CDR3 runs 16 residues. Germline V gene lookup returns CDR1 SGHTA and CDR2 FQGNSA. The trim removed 5 bases at V and 12 bases at J, leaving 16 bases unmatched. CDR3 protein: CASSASLAGAAPGQFF. In DNA form, the CDR3 reads TGTGCCAGCAGCGCTAGCCTAGCGGGGGCGGCCCCGGGGCAGTTCTTC.

The chain has TRBV4-1 and TRBJ2-3; D might be TRBD1 (6 bases). The V gene lost 6 bases and the J gene lost 2 bases, with 9 bases spanning the gap. The CDR3 length is 13 residues. Germline values: CDR1 MGHRA, CDR2 YSYEKL. The CDR3 sequence is CASRGQITDTQYF. As DNA, the CDR3 is TGCGCCAGCAGAGGACAGATCACAGATACGCAGTATTTT.

This chain joins TRBV19 and TRBJ1-1; 9 bases align to TRBD1. V dropped 6 bases and J dropped 8; count of bases not matched to a gene: 13. Per the germline V gene, CDR1 is LNHDA and CDR2 is SQIVND (reference sequence). The CDR3 consists of 15 residues. The CDR3 DNA reads as TGTGCCAGTAGCCCCACCGGGACAGGGCCCCACGAAGCTTTCTTT. It is translated as CASSPTGTGPHEAFF.

This clone turned up a few times. The J gene is TRBJ1-2, the V gene TRBV7-9; D possibly corresponds to TRBD1 (6 bases). CDR1 and CDR2 from the germline V gene are SEHNR and FQNEAQ (reference sequence). Deletions cut 2 bases from V and 4 bases from J, with 11 bases between. The CDR3 runs 14 residues. The CDR3 protein is CASSLQGPFYGYTF. CDR3 in DNA: TGTGCCAGCAGCTTACAGGGGCCATTCTATGGCTACACCTTC.

The chain couples TRBV19 to TRBJ2-7, with TRBD1 matching 10 bases. The CDR3 loop spans 13 amino acids. J gave up 2 bases and V 6 bases, and 1 base lay outside the gene matches. Per germline, CDR1 LNHDA and CDR2 SQIVND (reference sequence). The CDR3 region has the DNA TGTGCCAGTAGCGGGACAGGGGCCTACGAGCAGTACTTC. This codes for CASSGTGAYEQYF.